This record covers a single T cell receptor beta chain. CDR3 length: 16 residues. Germline loops: CDR1 MGHDK, CDR2 SYGVNS. The V segment lost 4 bases and the J segment 6 bases; nucleotides outside the gene matches: 10. The data derive from a study of shared clonotypes between healthy human individuals. Study context: Donors had three CD4 naive, three CD4 memory, two CD8 naive and one CD8 memory plate apiece.

Caucasian adults living in Nashville, Tennessee, provided all samples. Study processing details: Junction-only sequences produced by ImmunoSEQ had no quality scores, so filtering differed. Measured with immunoSEQ multiplex PCR; TCRdb has only the in-frame clones, and not every one. V, J and clone size are those of that table, while D and trimming were read from the DNA. The sample carries about 2.4 million clones, more than 90% recorded once. Material for sequencing was naive CD4+ T cells sorted from blood. The subset was: CD45RA+ positively selected. The rearrangement joins TRBV25-1 to TRBJ2-1, with TRBD1 matching over 9 bases. This clonotype originated in a man younger than 35 in good health. The CDR3 DNA sequence: TGTGCCAGCAGTGCGTCGGACAGGGGCGTATCCAATGAGCAGTTCTTC. It translates to CASSASDRGVSNEQFF.